These 29 T cell receptor beta chains share one sample of origin, sequenced in a study of vaccination and CD4 T cells after COVID-19. Treatment specified: approximately 10-day PBMC culture with coronavirus spike peptide pools or control peptides (ViraFEST assay). Cultured CD4+ T cells had their DNA profiled by the Oncomine TCR Beta short-read assay. TCRdb re-called the PCR reads with MiXCR, one entry per CDR3 protein. The data hold about 15,000 distinct CDR3 sequences, with 74% observed a single time. These receptors lack a known antigen. Sequenced input: CD4+ T cells from blood, cultured in vitro. The receptor source for this set is a human donor who had recovered from COVID-19.

V gene TRBV7-2 combines with J gene TRBJ1-5; possibly TRBD1 for D (5 bases). Germline-derived CDR1 and CDR2 are SGHTA and FQGNSA. The CDR3 runs 15 residues. Trimming shortened V by 3 bases and J by 4 bases, and 13 bases separated the two germline ends. Here the CDR3 reads CASSFGGGRNQPQHF. CDR3 nucleotide sequence: TGTGCCAGCAGCTTTGGGGGGGGAAGGAATCAGCCCCAGCATTTT. Combining the CDR3 with reference TRBV7-2 and TRBJ1-5 gives the whole variable domain GAGVSQSPSNKVTEKGKDVELRCDPISGHTALYWYRQSLGQGLEFLIYFQGNSAPDKSGLPSDRFSAERTGGSVSTLTIQRTQQEDSAVYLCASSFGGGRNQPQHFGDGTRLSIL.

This clonotype is medium-sized by share. V usage is TRBV7-3 and J usage is TRBJ1-1; D not certain. V shed 5 bases and J shed 0 bases, with 7 bases lying between them. This CDR3 comprises 13 residues. CDR1 and CDR2 from the germline V gene are SGHTA and FQGTGA. DNA for the CDR3: TGTGCCAGCAGCCCCTATTTGAACACTGAAGCTTTCTTT. Translating gives CASSPYLNTEAFF.

CDR3 bases: TGTGCCAGCAGCTTAACGACGGGGGCGCGGGACACCATATATTTT. Its translation: CASSLTTGARDTIYF. V usage is TRBV7-3 and J usage is TRBJ1-3; possible D gene TRBD1, 6 bases. This CDR3 is 15 amino acids long. V lost 0 bases and J lost 8, with 14 bases in between. Germline V lookup: CDR1 SGHTA, CDR2 FQGTGA.

This sequence joins TRBV7-2 and TRBJ2-3; 10 positions agree with TRBD2. The CDR3 totals 15 residues. CDR1 and CDR2 (germline): SGHTA, FQGNSA. Trimming removed 4 bases from V and 4 bases from J; junction bases left unmatched: 5. Here the CDR3 DNA reads TGTGCCAGCAGCTGGACTAGCGGTATGTCAGATACGCAGTATTTT. It codes for CASSWTSGMSDTQYF.

The genes are TRBV28 and TRBJ2-3, with 10 bases that match TRBD2. The CDR3 has 17 amino acids. V shed 3 bases and J 2 bases; nucleotides not matched to a gene: 8. CDR1 and CDR2 (germline): MDHEN, SYDVKM. The chain's CDR3 is CASSLWGSGRATDTQYF. CDR3 bases: TGTGCCAGCAGTTTGTGGGGGAGCGGGAGGGCCACAGATACGCAGTATTTT. Full variable domain (missing parts from reference TRBV28 and TRBJ2-3): DVKVTQSSRYLVKRTGEKVFLECVQDMDHENMFWYRQDPGLGLRLIYFSYDVKMKEKGDIPEGYSVSREKKERFSLILESASTNQTSMYLCASSLWGSGRATDTQYFGPGTRLTVL.

The chain couples TRBV30 to TRBJ1-1, with D perhaps matching TRBD1 (6 bases). The CDR3 is 18 amino acids. The ends were cut back, 0 bases at V and 4 bases at J, with 24 bases in the middle. Germline V gene lookup returns CDR1 GTSNPN and CDR2 SVGIG (reference sequence). CDR3 sequence reads: CAWSVSIQGPPWGTEAFF. The CDR3 coding sequence is TGTGCCTGGAGTGTATCGATACAGGGACCCCCTTGGGGCACTGAAGCTTTCTTT.

The chain couples TRBV27 to TRBJ1-5; no clear D. The CDR3 totals 15 residues. The V gene's germline CDR1 is MNHEY and CDR2 SMNVEV (reference sequence). Deletions cut 3 bases from V and 2 bases from J, with 11 bases between. The CDR3 DNA reads as TGTGCCAGCAGTTTCGTGGGCCGTGGCAATCAGCCCCAGCATTTT. Protein product: CASSFVGRGNQPQHF.

The rearrangement links TRBV29-1 to TRBJ2-7; D might be TRBD2 (7 bases). This CDR3 is built from 15 residues. The germline V gene encodes CDR1 SQVTM and CDR2 ANQGSEA. V lost 5 bases and J lost 2, with 19 bases in between. The CDR3, as DNA: TGCAGCGTTCGGTTTTGGGGGGGACACCCCTACGAGCAGTACTTC. It specifies CSVRFWGGHPYEQYF.

V and J are TRBV11-2 and TRBJ2-7, with 8 bases identical to TRBD2. The CDR3 runs to 13 residues. V was clipped by 5 bases and J by 4 bases; unmatched bases: 4. Looked up from germline, CDR1 is SGHAT and CDR2 is FQNNGV. Here the CDR3 reads CASSLGLEYEQYF. CDR3 DNA sequence: TGTGCCAGCAGCCTGGGACTAGAATACGAGCAGTACTTC.

The chain combines TRBV7-2 with TRBJ2-1; D is unclear. V was pared by 2 bases and J by 0 bases, with 11 bases between. Germline V gene data show CDR1 as SGHTA and CDR2 as FQGNSA. This CDR3 comprises 16 residues. The CDR3 sequence: CASSLFQSSSYNEQFF. CDR3 sequence (DNA): TGTGCCAGCAGCTTATTTCAAAGCAGCTCCTACAATGAGCAGTTCTTC.

J is TRBJ2-5 and V is TRBV28; D may be TRBD2 (6 bases). The V gene lost 2 bases and the J gene lost 4 bases, with 14 bases spanning the gap. The CDR3 runs 15 residues. Germline lookup yields CDR1 MDHEN and CDR2 SYDVKM. CDR3 DNA sequence: TGTGCCAGCAGTTTAGGGGCGGGATGGGGAGAGACCCAGTACTTC. As protein: CASSLGAGWGETQYF.

This chain joins TRBV11-2 and TRBJ1-4; 7 bases are shared with TRBD1. Germline lookup yields CDR1 SGHAT and CDR2 FQNNGV. V trimming: 6 bases; J trimming: 11 bases; junction bases outside the gene matches: 12. The CDR3 runs to 14 residues. CDR3 loop: CASRQGGSAGKLFF. CDR3 bases: TGTGCCAGCAGGCAAGGGGGCTCGGCGGGGAAACTGTTTTTT.

V and J are TRBV29-1 and TRBJ2-7, with 9 bases fitting TRBD2. In germline, CDR1 is SQVTM, CDR2 ANQGSEA. This CDR3 region has 12 residues. V lost 8 bases and J lost 2; bases outside the gene matches: 4. The CDR3 DNA reads as TGCAGCACCCTAGCGGGACCCTACGAGCAGTACTTC. Its translation is CSTLAGPYEQYF.

The chain recombines TRBV5-1 with TRBJ1-5, with D possibly being TRBD1 (5 bases). CDR3 length: 15 residues. V lost 2 bases and J lost 3, with 12 bases in between. Germline V lookup: CDR1 SGHRS, CDR2 YFSETQ. CDR3 loop: CASSLEGHDNQPQHF. CDR3 in DNA: TGCGCCAGCAGCTTAGAAGGACATGACAATCAGCCCCAGCATTTT.

This chain uses TRBV20-1 with TRBJ1-2; TRBD1 is a possible D gene (5 bases). Germline CDR1 reads DFQATT; CDR2 reads SNEGSKA (reference sequence). Trimming took 5 bases from V and 1 from J, leaving 11 bases between them. The CDR3 length is 13 residues. The CDR3 loop reads CSALRRGNYGYTF. The CDR3 region has the DNA TGCAGTGCTCTAAGGAGGGGTAACTATGGCTACACCTTC.

The genes are TRBV18 and TRBJ1-2, with 8 bases that match TRBD1. This CDR3 spans 15 amino acids. Germline-derived CDR1 and CDR2 are KGHSH and LQKENI. Germline trimming cut 3 bases from V and 4 bases from J; bases unmatched to any gene: 7. Here the CDR3 reads CASSPGTGPSYGYTF. The CDR3 bases are TGTGCCAGCTCACCCGGGACAGGTCCCTCCTATGGCTACACCTTC.

The chain recombines TRBV7-2 with TRBJ1-5, with a weak D call TRBD1 (5 bases). The CDR3 spans 14 residues. V was clipped by 1 base and J by 4 bases, with 8 bases between them. Germline lookup yields CDR1 SGHTA and CDR2 FQGNSA. The CDR3 DNA follows: TGTGCCAGCAGCTTAGGGGGGGGTAATCAGCCCCAGCATTTT. It specifies CASSLGGGNQPQHF.

The chain uses TRBV20-1 and TRBJ2-5, with 9 positions matching TRBD2. The CDR3 totals 14 residues. Germline assignment: CDR1 DFQATT and CDR2 SNEGSKA (reference sequence). Unmatched junction bases numbered 6, after V lost 6 bases and J lost 1 base. The CDR3 spells CSASRLAVQETQYF. In DNA form, the CDR3 reads TGCAGTGCATCTCGACTAGCGGTCCAAGAGACCCAGTACTTC.

V usage is TRBV7-2 and J usage is TRBJ2-5, with unresolved D. CDR3 size: 15 residues. CDR1 and CDR2 from the germline V gene are SGHTA and FQGNSA. The V and J ends lost 5 bases and 0 bases respectively, with 13 bases between them. Here the CDR3 DNA reads TGTGCCAGCAGCCAATCACCTAGACACCAAGAGACCCAGTACTTC. This translates into CASSQSPRHQETQYF.

The rearrangement uses TRBV30 and TRBJ2-2, with a possible D match to TRBD1 (6 bases). V lost 4 bases to trimming and J lost 1 base, with 7 bases between them. The germline CDR1 and CDR2 sequences are GTSNPN and SVGIG (reference sequence). CDR3 size: 13 residues. The CDR3: CAWIRGNTGELFF. DNA for the CDR3: TGTGCCTGGATCAGGGGGAACACCGGGGAGCTGTTTTTT.

This clonotype was observed a few times. The chain recombines TRBV19 with TRBJ2-5, with a tentative D call TRBD2 (6 bases). The V and J ends lost 5 bases and 9 bases respectively, with 13 bases between them. This CDR3 has 12 residues. Germline values: CDR1 LNHDA, CDR2 SQIVND (reference sequence). CDR3 in amino acids: CASSPGGVSQYF. The CDR3 coding sequence is TGTGCCAGTAGTCCCGGCGGGGTCTCCCAGTACTTC.

Comments on this clonotype: The junction does not match germline at one end; this may be a read error. The gene calls are TRBV20-1 and TRBJ2-6; D is unclear. The CDR3 loop spans 15 amino acids. The germline gives CDR1 DFQATT, CDR2 SNEGSKA (reference sequence). The CDR3 DNA reads as TGCAGTGCTAGAAATTCAGACCCTGGTGCCAACGTCCTGACTTTC. Translated, it gives CSARNSDPGANVLTF.

The genes are TRBV9 and TRBJ1-6, with D perhaps matching TRBD1 (5 bases). The CDR3 is 13 amino acids. Germline loops: CDR1 SGDLS, CDR2 YYNGEE. The V end lost 9 bases, the J end lost 6 bases, and 13 bases lay between the germline ends. The CDR3 DNA follows: TGTGCCACCTCAGAGGACACTAATTCACCCCTCCACTTT. Its translation: CATSEDTNSPLHF.

The chain carries TRBV20-1 and TRBJ2-5, with 7 bases matching TRBD2. V trimming: 6 bases; J trimming: 5 bases; junction bases outside the gene matches: 15. Germline V gives CDR1 DFQATT, CDR2 SNEGSKA (reference sequence). The CDR3 consists of 15 residues. Here the CDR3 reads CSATILSGAAETQYF. CDR3 DNA: TGCAGTGCAACGATCCTCAGCGGGGCAGCCGAGACCCAGTACTTC.

The chain employs TRBV20-1 and TRBJ2-3; D may be TRBD2 (6 bases). Per the germline V gene, CDR1 is DFQATT and CDR2 is SNEGSKA (reference sequence). This CDR3 has 13 amino acids. Trimming cost V 5 bases and J 1 base, with 10 bases left between them. The CDR3 DNA sequence: TGCAGTGCTTGGGACTCCCGCACAGATACGCAGTATTTT. It codes for CSAWDSRTDTQYF.

The chain recombines TRBV20-1 with TRBJ2-1; 13 bases are a match to TRBD2. Germline loops: CDR1 DFQATT, CDR2 SNEGSKA (reference sequence). V lost 6 bases, J lost 4 bases, and 3 bases stayed unmatched. The length of the CDR3 is 14 residues. CDR3 sequence (DNA): TGCAGTGCCACTAGCGGGAGGGGGTACAATGAGCAGTTCTTC. It yields the protein CSATSGRGYNEQFF.

The genes are TRBV6-2 or TRBV6-3 and TRBJ1-5, with D perhaps TRBD1 (5 bases). The CDR3 is 17 amino acids. V was trimmed by 0 bases and J by 0 bases, leaving 12 bases between them. Germline values: CDR1 MNHEY, CDR2 SVGEGT. The CDR3 is CASSYSWGRYSNQPQHF. In nucleotides, the CDR3 is TGTGCCAGCAGTTACTCGTGGGGCCGATATAGCAATCAGCCCCAGCATTTT.

V gene TRBV29-1 combines with J gene TRBJ2-7, with 11 bases fitting TRBD1. The CDR3 is 15 amino acids. From germline, CDR1 is SQVTM and CDR2 ANQGSEA. V was clipped by 6 bases and J by 0 bases; unmatched bases: 7. For the CDR3, the DNA is TGCAGCGTCTGCACCGGGACAGGGGGCTCCTACGAGCAGTACTTC. It yields the protein CSVCTGTGGSYEQYF.

This sequence joins TRBV20-1 and TRBJ1-5; TRBD1 agrees at 8 bases. With V trimmed by 5 bases and J by 0 bases, 6 bases remained unmatched. Per the germline V gene, CDR1 is DFQATT and CDR2 is SNEGSKA (reference sequence). This CDR3 comprises 15 residues. DNA for the CDR3: TGCAGTGCTCCAAGGACAGGGTATAGCAATCAGCCCCAGCATTTT. This codes for CSAPRTGYSNQPQHF.